The clone carrying this T cell receptor beta chain was seen only a few times. Its target is unknown. CDR1 is DFQATT, CDR2 SNEGSKA, per germline (reference sequence). V shed 7 bases and J shed 2 bases, with 11 bases lying between them. The CDR3 length is 13 residues. The data were taken from a study of T-cell memory formation after mild COVID-19. The TCR alpha and TCR beta cDNA libraries, bearing sample barcodes and UMIs, were generated by 5'RACE using constant-segment primers. A single record per CDR3 protein comes from TCRdb applying MiXCR to the 5' RACE reads. This table has hundreds of thousands of distinct CDR3 sequences, more than 15% appearing once. Regarding the study as a whole: Prior to infection, memory already included some responding clones, suggesting cross-reactive memory joined. A second wave expanding day 15 to 37 was CD4+-biased; contracting clones were balanced. Contracting CD4+ clones lay largely in CM and EM, with CD8+ ones residing in EMRA.

The gene calls are TRBV20-1 and TRBJ1-4; weak D call: TRBD1 (5 bases). The source is an adult woman who had mild COVID-19 (a few samples of this study predate the infection). Cell type and time point are not known. Sequencing was performed on PBMCs or a T cell subset sorted from them (not recorded which). DNA of the CDR3: TGCAGTGTAGCAGGGTTTACTAATGAAAAACTGTTTTTT. It specifies CSVAGFTNEKLFF.